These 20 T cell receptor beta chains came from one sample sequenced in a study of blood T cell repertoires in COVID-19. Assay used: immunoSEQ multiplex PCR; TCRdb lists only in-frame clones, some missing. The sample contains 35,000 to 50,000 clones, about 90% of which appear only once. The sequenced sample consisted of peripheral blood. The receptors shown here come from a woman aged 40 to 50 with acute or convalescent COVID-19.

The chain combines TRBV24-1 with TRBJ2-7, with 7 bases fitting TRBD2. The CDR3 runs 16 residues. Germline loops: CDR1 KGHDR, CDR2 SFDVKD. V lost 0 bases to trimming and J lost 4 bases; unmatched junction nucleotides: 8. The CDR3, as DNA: TGTGCCACCAGTGATTTGGCCGGGACGGGAGGATACGAGCAGTACTTC. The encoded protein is CATSDLAGTGGYEQYF.

The chain's CDR3 is CASSLDRGHGYTF. CDR3 sequence (DNA): TGTGCCAGCAGTTTAGACAGGGGGCATGGCTACACCTTC. This chain joins TRBV12-3 or TRBV12-4 and TRBJ1-2, with TRBD1 matching over 9 bases. J was trimmed by 6 bases and V by 1 base; bases with no gene match: 0. This CDR3 spans 13 amino acids.

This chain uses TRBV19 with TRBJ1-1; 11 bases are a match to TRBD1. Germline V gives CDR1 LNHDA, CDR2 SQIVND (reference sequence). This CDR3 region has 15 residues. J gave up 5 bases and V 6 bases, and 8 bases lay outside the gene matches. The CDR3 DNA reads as TGTGCCAGTAGGACGGACAGGGGGCGCAAGACTGAAGCTTTCTTT. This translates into CASRTDRGRKTEAFF.

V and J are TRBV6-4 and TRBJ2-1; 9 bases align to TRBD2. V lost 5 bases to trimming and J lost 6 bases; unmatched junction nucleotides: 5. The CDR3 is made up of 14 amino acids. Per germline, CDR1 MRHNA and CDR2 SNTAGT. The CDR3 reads CASSKREDGNEQFF. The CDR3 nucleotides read TGTGCCAGCAGTAAGCGGGAGGACGGCAATGAGCAGTTCTTC.

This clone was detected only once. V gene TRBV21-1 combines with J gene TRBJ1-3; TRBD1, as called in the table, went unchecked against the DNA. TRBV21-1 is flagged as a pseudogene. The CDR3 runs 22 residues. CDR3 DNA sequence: TGTGCCAGCAGCAATCAGACCGGGGCCGTAGGGTACAGGGGGCGCACGGGAAACACCATATATTTT. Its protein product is CASSNQTGAVGYRGRTGNTIYF.

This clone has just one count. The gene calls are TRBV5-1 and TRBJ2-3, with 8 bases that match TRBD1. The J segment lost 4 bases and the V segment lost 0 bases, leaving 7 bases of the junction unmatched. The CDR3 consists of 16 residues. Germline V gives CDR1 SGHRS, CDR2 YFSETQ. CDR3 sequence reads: CASSLAGQGPADTQYF. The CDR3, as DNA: TGCGCCAGCAGCTTGGCCGGACAGGGCCCCGCAGATACGCAGTATTTT.

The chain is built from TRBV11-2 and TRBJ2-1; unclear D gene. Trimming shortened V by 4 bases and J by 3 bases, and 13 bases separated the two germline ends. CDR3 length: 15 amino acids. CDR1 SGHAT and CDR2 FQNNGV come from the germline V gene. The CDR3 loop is CASSSNLRDYNEQFF. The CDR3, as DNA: TGTGCCAGCAGCTCAAACCTTCGCGACTACAATGAGCAGTTCTTC.

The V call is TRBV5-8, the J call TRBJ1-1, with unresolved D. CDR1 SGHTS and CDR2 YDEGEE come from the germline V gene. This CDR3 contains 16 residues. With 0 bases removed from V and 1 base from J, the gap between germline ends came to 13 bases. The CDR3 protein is CASSLARTTWNTEAFF. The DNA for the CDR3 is TGTGCCAGCAGCTTGGCCCGCACTACATGGAACACTGAAGCTTTCTTT.

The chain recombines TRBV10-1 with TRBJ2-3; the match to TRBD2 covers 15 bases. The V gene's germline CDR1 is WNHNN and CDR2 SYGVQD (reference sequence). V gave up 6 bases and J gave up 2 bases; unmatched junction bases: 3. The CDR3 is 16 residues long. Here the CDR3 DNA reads TGCGCCAGCAGCTGGACTAGCGGGAGGGCCACAGATACGCAGTATTTT. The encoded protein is CASSWTSGRATDTQYF.

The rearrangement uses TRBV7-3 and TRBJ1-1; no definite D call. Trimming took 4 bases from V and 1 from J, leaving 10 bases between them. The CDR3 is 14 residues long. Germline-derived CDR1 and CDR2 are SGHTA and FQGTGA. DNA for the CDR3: TGTGCCAGCAGCTCGCTTGCGGGGAACACTGAAGCTTTCTTT. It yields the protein CASSSLAGNTEAFF.

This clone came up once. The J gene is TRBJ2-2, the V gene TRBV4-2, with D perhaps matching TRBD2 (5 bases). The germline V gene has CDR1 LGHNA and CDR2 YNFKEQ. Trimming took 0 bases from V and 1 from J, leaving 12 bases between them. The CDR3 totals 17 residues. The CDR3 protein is CASSQDWLAENTGELFF. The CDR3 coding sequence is TGTGCCAGCAGCCAAGATTGGCTAGCTGAGAACACCGGGGAGCTGTTTTTT.

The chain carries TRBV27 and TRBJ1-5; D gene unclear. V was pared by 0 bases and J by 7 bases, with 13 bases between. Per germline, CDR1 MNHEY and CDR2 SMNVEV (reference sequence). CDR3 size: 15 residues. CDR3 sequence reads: CASSLSQPTGQPQHF. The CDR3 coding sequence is TGTGCCAGCAGTTTATCACAACCCACGGGGCAGCCCCAGCATTTT.

In DNA, the CDR3 is TGCAGCGTTGGGGGTCAGGGGCGCGCGAAGGGCTACACCTTC. Translating gives CSVGGQGRAKGYTF. The chain combines TRBV29-1 with TRBJ1-2; TRBD1 is a possible D gene (6 bases). V dropped 4 bases and J dropped 8 bases, with 20 bases sitting between them. The CDR3 extends over 14 amino acids. Germline V gives CDR1 SQVTM, CDR2 ANQGSEA. The full variable domain, rest sourced from reference TRBV29-1 and TRBJ1-2, is SAVISQKPSRDICQRGTSLTIQCQVDSQVTMMFWYRQQPGQSLTLIATANQGSEATYESGFVIDKFPISRPNLTFSTLTVSNMSPEDSSIYLCSVGGQGRAKGYTFGSGTRLTVV.

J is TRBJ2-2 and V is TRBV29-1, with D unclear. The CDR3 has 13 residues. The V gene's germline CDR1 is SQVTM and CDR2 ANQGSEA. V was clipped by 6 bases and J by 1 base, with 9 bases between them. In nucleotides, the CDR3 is TGCAGCGTCATCGACAAGAACACCGGGGAGCTGTTTTTT. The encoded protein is CSVIDKNTGELFF.

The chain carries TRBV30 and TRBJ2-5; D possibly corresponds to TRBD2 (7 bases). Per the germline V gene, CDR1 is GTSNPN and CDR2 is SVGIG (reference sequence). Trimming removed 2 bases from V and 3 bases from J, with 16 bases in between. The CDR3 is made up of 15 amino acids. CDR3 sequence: CAWSLGGANKETQYF. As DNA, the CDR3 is TGTGCCTGGAGTCTAGGGGGGGCCAATAAAGAGACCCAGTACTTC.

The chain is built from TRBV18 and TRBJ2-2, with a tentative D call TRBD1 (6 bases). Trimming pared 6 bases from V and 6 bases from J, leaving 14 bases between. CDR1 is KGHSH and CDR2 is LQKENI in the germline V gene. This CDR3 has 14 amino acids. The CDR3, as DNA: TGTGCCAGCTCCCTATGGGACATGTCCGGGGAGCTGTTTTTT. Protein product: CASSLWDMSGELFF.

The CDR3 nucleotides read TGTGCCAGCTCCCAAGAGCGGGATTCGTACGAGCAGTACTTC. Translation gives CASSQERDSYEQYF. This chain connects TRBV18 to TRBJ2-7; TRBD2 aligns across 7 bases. This CDR3 region has 14 residues. Germline V gene data show CDR1 as KGHSH and CDR2 as LQKENI. The V gene end was trimmed by 6 bases and the J gene end by 4 bases; junction bases not matched to a gene: 9.

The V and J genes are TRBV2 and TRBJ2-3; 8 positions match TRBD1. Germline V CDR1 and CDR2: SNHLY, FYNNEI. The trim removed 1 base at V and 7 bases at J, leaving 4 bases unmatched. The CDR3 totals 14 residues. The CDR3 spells CASSEVSGGNTQYF. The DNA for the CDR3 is TGTGCCAGCAGTGAAGTCTCAGGGGGCAATACGCAGTATTTT.

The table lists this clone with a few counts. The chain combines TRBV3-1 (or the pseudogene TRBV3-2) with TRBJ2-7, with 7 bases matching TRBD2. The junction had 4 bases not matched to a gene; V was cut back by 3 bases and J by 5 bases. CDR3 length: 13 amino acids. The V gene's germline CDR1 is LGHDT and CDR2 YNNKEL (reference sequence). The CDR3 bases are TGTGCCAGCAGCCACAGCGGGGCAAACGAGCAGTACTTC. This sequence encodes CASSHSGANEQYF.

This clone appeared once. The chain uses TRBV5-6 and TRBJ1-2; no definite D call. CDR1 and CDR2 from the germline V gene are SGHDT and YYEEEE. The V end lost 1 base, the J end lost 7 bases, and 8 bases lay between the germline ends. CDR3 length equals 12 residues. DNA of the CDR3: TGTGCCAGCAGCTTGACGGTTGCTGGCTACACCTTC. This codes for CASSLTVAGYTF.